The 22 T cell receptor beta chains below all came from one sample that was sequenced in a study of graft-versus-host responses after intestinal transplantation. No antigens are known for them. The method was immunoSEQ multiplex PCR; TCRdb's version includes in-frame clones alone and lacks a portion of them. The sample comprises roughly 93,000 clones, 85% to 95% of which are singletons, and around 0.38% rests with the top ten. Source: unstimulated CD8+ T cells sorted from spleen or lymph node cells, taken before transplant. The source of these receptors is a human donor who was the organ donor for an intestinal transplant.

This clone was observed once. This sequence joins TRBV9 and TRBJ2-3; 12 positions match TRBD2. Trimming cost V 0 bases and J 6 bases; bases outside gene matches: 8. There are 17 residues in the CDR3. Per the germline V gene, CDR1 is SGDLS and CDR2 is YYNGEE. The CDR3 DNA is TGTGCCAGCAGCGTAGATGCTAGCGGGGGGGCAGGGGATACGCAGTATTTT. Its protein product is CASSVDASGGAGDTQYF.

This clone has only one observation. The rearrangement joins TRBV9 to TRBJ2-2; 9 nucleotides line up with TRBD1. The V gene's germline CDR1 is SGDLS and CDR2 YYNGEE. There are 15 residues in the CDR3. With V trimmed by 3 bases and J by 2 bases, 2 bases remained unmatched. CDR3: CASSGQGGNTGELFF. The CDR3 DNA sequence: TGTGCCAGCAGCGGACAGGGGGGTAACACCGGGGAGCTGTTTTTT.

The V and J genes are TRBV7-9 and TRBJ2-7; D possibly corresponds to TRBD2 (5 bases). With 5 bases removed from V and 0 bases from J, the gap between germline ends came to 14 bases. CDR1 is SEHNR and CDR2 is FQNEAQ in the germline V gene (reference sequence). CDR3 length: 15 amino acids. The CDR3 DNA is TGTGCCAGCAGCCGCCGGACGGGGAGCTCCTACGAGCAGTACTTC. This sequence encodes CASSRRTGSSYEQYF.

The chain carries TRBV28 and TRBJ2-5; D might be TRBD2 (5 bases). Near its end, the DNA agrees better with TRBJ2-7, so the J call may be wrong. Germline loops: CDR1 MDHEN, CDR2 SYDVKM. This CDR3 region has 15 residues. CDR3 DNA sequence: TGTGCCAGCAGTTTACCGGTGGGGAGCTCCTACGAGCAGTACTTC. Its translation: CASSLPVGSSYEQYF.

The sample holds one count of this clone. The CDR3: CASSGAYEQYF. CDR3 in DNA: TGTGCCAGTAGTGGAGCCTACGAGCAGTACTTC. The chain carries TRBV19 and TRBJ2-7; D ambiguous. Deletions cut 5 bases from V and 2 bases from J, with 4 bases between. Germline-derived CDR1 and CDR2 are LNHDA and SQIVND (reference sequence). This CDR3 is 11 amino acids long.

This clone was observed a handful of times. The V and J genes are TRBV7-4 and TRBJ1-2; D perhaps matches TRBD1 (6 bases). Germline values: CDR1 SGHVT, CDR2 SQSDAQ. Trimming cost V 5 bases and J 3 bases, with 19 bases left between them. This CDR3 is 16 amino acids long. CDR3 sequence: CASSPRVAGGDYGYTF. DNA of the CDR3: TGTGCCAGCAGCCCCCGGGTTGCTGGGGGCGACTATGGCTACACCTTC. The variable domain in full, with the rest retrieved from reference TRBV7-4 and TRBJ1-2, is GAGVSQSPRYKVAKRGRDVALRCDSISGHVTLYWYRQTLGQGSEVLTYSQSDAQRDKSGRPSGRFSAERPERSVSTLKIQRTEQGDSAVYLCASSPRVAGGDYGYTFGSGTRLTVV.

The chain links TRBV7-9 to TRBJ1-2; the match to TRBD1 covers 12 bases. Losses at the gene ends were 8 bases for V and 8 bases for J; bases not matched to a gene: 3. This CDR3 spans 12 amino acids. Germline CDR1 and CDR2: SEHNR and FQNEAQ (reference sequence). This CDR3 is CASGGTGGGYTF. As DNA, the CDR3 is TGTGCCAGCGGCGGGACAGGGGGCGGCTACACCTTC.

The chain is built from TRBV19 and TRBJ2-7, with 8 bases matching TRBD2. V lost 5 bases to trimming and J lost 0 bases; unmatched junction nucleotides: 3. CDR3 length equals 14 residues. Germline assignment: CDR1 LNHDA and CDR2 SQIVND (reference sequence). CDR3 in DNA: TGTGCCAGTAGTCCCGGGACTAGCTCCTACGAGCAGTACTTC. Encoded protein: CASSPGTSSYEQYF.

This chain links TRBV4-3 with TRBJ2-1, with TRBD1 matching 9 bases. V was clipped by 5 bases and J by 3 bases; unmatched bases: 5. The CDR3 runs 15 residues. Germline-derived CDR1 and CDR2 are LGHNA and YSLEER. CDR3 loop: CASSTDRGVYNEQFF. For the CDR3, the DNA is TGCGCCAGCAGCACAGACAGGGGGGTCTACAATGAGCAGTTCTTC.

V gene TRBV6-5 combines with J gene TRBJ2-7, with D unresolved. Between the trimmed V and J ends, which lost 6 bases and 6 bases, there was a span of 12 bases. Germline V gene sequence: CDR1 MNHEY, CDR2 SVGAGI. The CDR3 contains 12 residues. The CDR3: CASSPTPLEQYF. CDR3 DNA sequence: TGTGCCAGCAGCCCTACCCCGCTCGAGCAGTACTTC.

J is TRBJ1-4 and V is TRBV2; D is unresolved. Trimming stripped 7 bases from V and 10 bases from J, with 7 bases between. Per the germline V gene, CDR1 is SNHLY and CDR2 is FYNNEI. The CDR3 totals 10 residues. The CDR3 spells CASKAGKLFF. The CDR3 DNA sequence: TGTGCCAGCAAAGCCGGAAAACTGTTTTTT. The complete variable domain, with remaining parts taken from reference TRBV2 and TRBJ1-4, reads EPEVTQTPSHQVTQMGQEVILRCVPISNHLYFYWYRQILGQKVEFLVSFYNNEISEKSEIFDDQFSVERPDGSNFTLKIRSTKLEDSAMYFCASKAGKLFFGSGTQLSVL.

The chain employs TRBV7-3 and TRBJ2-3; D unresolved. The CDR3 is made up of 13 amino acids. The germline V gene has CDR1 SGHTA and CDR2 FQGTGA. Trimming took off 2 bases at V and 0 bases at J, with 3 bases between the two ends. CDR3 DNA: TGTGCCAGCAGCTTATCAAGCACAGATACGCAGTATTTT. Translating it yields CASSLSSTDTQYF.

V is TRBV5-4 and J is TRBJ1-2; D not certain. Germline V gives CDR1 SGHNT, CDR2 YYREEE (reference sequence). V was cut by 4 bases and J by 6 bases, with 19 bases left in between. This CDR3 region has 15 residues. The CDR3, as DNA: TGTGCCAGCAGCGGAGGGAGCAGCCAGAAAGATGGCTACACCTTC. It codes for CASSGGSSQKDGYTF.

V usage is TRBV10-3 and J usage is TRBJ2-7; D gene unclear. The germline V gene encodes CDR1 ENHRY and CDR2 SYGVKD. V lost 1 base, J lost 2 bases, and 6 bases lay in between. The CDR3 runs to 13 residues. CDR3: CAISELDTYEQYF. The CDR3 nucleotides read TGTGCCATCAGTGAGTTAGACACCTACGAGCAGTACTTC.

The rearrangement uses TRBV29-1 and TRBJ2-4; D uncertain. The CDR3 loop spans 13 amino acids. V was clipped by 6 bases and J by 6 bases, with 15 bases between them. CDR1 is SQVTM, CDR2 ANQGSEA, per germline. CDR3 residues: CSVGLGLGNIQYF. DNA of the CDR3: TGCAGCGTCGGATTGGGCCTCGGAAACATTCAGTACTTC.

The gene calls are TRBV5-3 and TRBJ2-2; D might be TRBD1 (5 bases). Being an ORF, TRBV5-3 has a function that is uncertain. V was cut by 5 bases and J by 7 bases, with 21 bases left in between. The CDR3 covers 16 residues. CDR3 residues: CARRWSKQGAHGELFF. The DNA of the CDR3 is TGTGCCAGAAGATGGTCTAAACAAGGGGCCCACGGGGAGCTGTTTTTT.

This chain links TRBV9 with TRBJ2-5; D possibly corresponds to TRBD1 (5 bases). CDR1 is SGDLS and CDR2 is YYNGEE in the germline V gene. The CDR3 is made up of 15 amino acids. V lost 6 bases and J 7 bases, leaving 22 bases between the germline ends. The CDR3 loop reads CASIPSRSQETTQYF. The CDR3 DNA sequence: TGTGCCAGCATCCCCTCCCGATCACAGGAGACGACCCAGTACTTC.

The J gene is TRBJ2-7, the V gene TRBV4-1, with D possibly matching TRBD1 (6 bases). The CDR3 sequence is 15 residues long. CDR1 and CDR2 from the germline V gene are MGHRA and YSYEKL. V was trimmed by 1 base and J by 2 bases, leaving 12 bases between them. The CDR3 region has the DNA TGCGCCAGCAGCCAAGCGGTTACAGGGACCTACGAGCAGTACTTC. Translation: CASSQAVTGTYEQYF.

This chain links TRBV4-3 with TRBJ1-1; 8 bases map to TRBD1. The J segment lost 5 bases and the V segment lost 6 bases, leaving 11 bases of the junction unmatched. The CDR3 spans 15 residues. The V gene's germline CDR1 is LGHNA and CDR2 YSLEER. CDR3 amino acids: CASRTATGVGTEAFF. The CDR3 region has the DNA TGCGCCAGCAGGACAGCGACAGGGGTAGGGACTGAAGCTTTCTTT.

This clone was detected only a few times. The V and J genes are TRBV6-4 and TRBJ1-1; 7 bases agree with TRBD1. Unmatched junction bases numbered 4, after V lost 5 bases and J lost 4 bases. The CDR3 consists of 13 residues. Germline V gene data show CDR1 as MRHNA and CDR2 as SNTAGT. In nucleotides, the CDR3 is TGTGCCAGCAGTTATGGGGACAGCACTGAAGCTTTCTTT. It translates to CASSYGDSTEAFF.

The genes are TRBV7-8 and TRBJ2-2; D possibly corresponds to TRBD2 (5 bases). The CDR3 runs to 17 residues. CDR1 and CDR2 from the germline V gene are SGHVS and FQNEAQ. V was trimmed by 0 bases and J by 0 bases, leaving 11 bases between them. CDR3: CASSLAVRAANTGELFF. CDR3 DNA: TGTGCCAGCAGCTTAGCGGTGCGGGCGGCGAACACCGGGGAGCTGTTTTTT.

J is TRBJ2-1 and V is TRBV5-6, with 8 bases lining up with TRBD2. Germline CDR1 SGHDT, CDR2 YYEEEE. This CDR3 is 16 amino acids long. The trim removed 0 bases at V and 3 bases at J, leaving 5 bases unmatched. Written as DNA, the CDR3 is TGTGCCAGCAGCTTGGACGGGGGGGCCGACTACAATGAGCAGTTCTTC. Amino acid sequence: CASSLDGGADYNEQFF.